This passage covers 27 T cell receptor beta chains from one sample sequenced in a study of cytomegalovirus exposure and HLA in healthy donors. PCR used 60 Vbeta primers and 13 Jbeta primers. Sequenced by immunoSEQ multiplex PCR; TCRdb stores in-frame clones only, minus some. Here the sample spans under 200,000 clones, more than 70% being singletons. Sequenced material: PBMCs. These receptors were taken from a boy aged 2 to 9 in good health and CMV-seronegative.

For this clone: The identical CDR3 is also encoded by other nucleotide sequences in the sample. The chain is built from TRBV19 and TRBJ1-1, with 11 bases matching TRBD1. Germline loops: CDR1 LNHDA, CDR2 SQIVND (reference sequence). The CDR3 covers 13 residues. V was pared by 5 bases and J by 5 bases, with 1 base of the junction left unmatched. The CDR3 region has the DNA TGTGCCAGTAGTGGGACAGGGGGGACTGAAGCTTTCTTT. Translating gives CASSGTGGTEAFF.

There are a few counts of this clone. The chain couples TRBV4-1 to TRBJ2-1; the D is unclear. Germline assignment: CDR1 MGHRA and CDR2 YSYEKL. CDR3 length: 12 amino acids. Trimming left V 4 bases short and J 7 bases short, with 8 bases between. CDR3 loop: CASSLISNEQFF. The CDR3 DNA sequence: TGCGCCAGCAGCCTTATTAGTAATGAGCAGTTCTTC.

The chain recombines TRBV7-9 with TRBJ2-3; TRBD2 aligns across 9 bases. CDR3 length: 14 residues. Looked up from germline, CDR1 is SEHNR and CDR2 is FQNEAQ (reference sequence). Losses at the gene ends were 5 bases for V and 7 bases for J; bases not matched to a gene: 7. The CDR3, as DNA: TGTGCCAGCAGCACCCGGACTAGCGCGAATACGCAGTATTTT. Its protein is CASSTRTSANTQYF.

The J gene is TRBJ1-3, the V gene TRBV11-1; weak D call: TRBD1 (5 bases). The CDR3 sequence is 15 residues long. Per germline, CDR1 SGHAT and CDR2 FQDESV (reference sequence). The germline V and J ends were trimmed by 5 bases and 0 bases, with 11 bases remaining between them. The CDR3 sequence is CASSDQGSSGNTIYF. For the CDR3, the DNA is TGTGCCAGCAGCGATCAGGGCTCCTCTGGAAACACCATATATTTT.

The rearrangement links TRBV27 to TRBJ1-1; a possible D gene is TRBD1 (5 bases). CDR3 length equals 14 residues. Per germline, CDR1 MNHEY and CDR2 SMNVEV (reference sequence). V lost 2 bases and J lost 4, with 11 bases in between. The CDR3 loop reads CASSLERGITEAFF. The CDR3 DNA reads TGTGCCAGCAGTTTAGAACGGGGGATCACTGAAGCTTTCTTT.

V is TRBV9 and J is TRBJ2-1; D gene uncertain. Between the trimmed V and J ends, which lost 6 bases and 10 bases, there was a span of 17 bases. This CDR3 spans 13 amino acids. CDR1 and CDR2 from the germline V gene are SGDLS and YYNGEE. CDR3 coding DNA: TGTGCCAGCACCCCCCTGACCGGCGGCGAGCAGTTCTTC. Its protein is CASTPLTGGEQFF.

This clone turned up a few times. The chain joins TRBV5-5 to TRBJ2-3; D ambiguous. V lost 4 bases and J 4 bases, leaving 13 bases between the germline ends. Germline CDR1 and CDR2: SGHKS and YYEKEE (reference sequence). The CDR3 spans 14 residues. In DNA form, the CDR3 reads TGTGCCAGCAGCCTAACCTCTTGGTCAGATACGCAGTATTTT. It is translated as CASSLTSWSDTQYF.

This chain links TRBV5-1 with TRBJ2-5; 8 bases match TRBD1. After removal of 3 bases from V and 3 bases from J, the junction contained 4 bases not matched to a gene. The CDR3 runs to 14 residues. Germline CDR1 reads SGHRS; CDR2 reads YFSETQ. The CDR3 coding sequence is TGCGCCAGCAGCTCGGGGACAGGAAAAGAGACCCAGTACTTC. Encoded protein: CASSSGTGKETQYF.

The chain joins TRBV29-1 to TRBJ2-1, with 7 bases fitting TRBD1. Germline V lookup: CDR1 SQVTM, CDR2 ANQGSEA. This CDR3 region has 13 residues. Losses at the gene ends were 4 bases for V and 4 bases for J; bases not matched to a gene: 4. The chain's CDR3 is CSVGTGFYNEQFF. The DNA of the CDR3 is TGCAGCGTTGGGACAGGCTTTTACAATGAGCAGTTCTTC.

The chain's CDR3 is CASSPFRGSFYGYTF. CDR3 in DNA: TGTGCCAGCTCACCATTCAGGGGGTCATTCTATGGCTACACCTTC. The genes are TRBV18 and TRBJ1-2; TRBD1 matches at 7 bases. J lost 4 bases, V lost 2 bases, and 7 bases had no gene match. Germline CDR1 and CDR2: KGHSH and LQKENI. The CDR3 runs 15 residues.

This CDR3 is CASSEDRDLSYEQYF. The CDR3 DNA follows: TGTGCCAGCAGCGAGGACAGGGACCTATCCTACGAGCAGTACTTC. The chain links TRBV6-4 to TRBJ2-7; 8 nucleotides line up with TRBD1. Germline CDR1 MRHNA, CDR2 SNTAGT. The CDR3 contains 15 residues. After removal of 6 bases from V and 1 base from J, the junction contained 8 bases not matched to a gene.

The CDR3 region is CAINMRGLANHEQYF. As DNA, the CDR3 is TGTGCCATCAACATGCGGGGACTAGCTAACCACGAGCAGTACTTC. The J gene is TRBJ2-7, the V gene TRBV28; 9 bases line up with TRBD2. The germline V gene encodes CDR1 MDHEN and CDR2 SYDVKM. With V trimmed by 10 bases and J by 5 bases, 15 bases remained unmatched. CDR3 size: 15 residues.

There are a few counts of this clone. The CDR3 protein is CASSVSGSSYNEQFF. CDR3 in DNA: TGTGCCAGCAGCGTTAGCGGGAGCTCCTACAATGAGCAGTTCTTC. The V and J genes are TRBV9 and TRBJ2-1; 9 nucleotides match TRBD2. The CDR3 is 15 residues long. CDR1 and CDR2 from the germline V gene are SGDLS and YYNGEE. V gave up 2 bases and J gave up 0 bases; unmatched junction bases: 0.

This chain joins TRBV6-1 and TRBJ1-1, with TRBD1 as a possible D gene (5 bases). The CDR3 extends over 13 amino acids. The germline V gene encodes CDR1 MNHNS and CDR2 SASEGT. Trimming stripped 1 base from V and 3 bases from J, with 6 bases between. The CDR3 DNA reads as TGTGCCAGCAGTGAAGTAGGGGACACTGAAGCTTTCTTT. It specifies CASSEVGDTEAFF.

CDR3 coding DNA: TGTGCCAGCAGTTACCGAGGGGTGGGGGGTAAAAACACCGGGGAGCTGTTTTTT. Its translation is CASSYRGVGGKNTGELFF. This chain joins TRBV6-7 and TRBJ2-2; maybe TRBD2 (6 bases). TRBV6-7 is classed as an ORF, of uncertain function. V was clipped by 2 bases and J by 2 bases, with 18 bases between them. This CDR3 spans 18 amino acids.

Here the CDR3 DNA reads TGTGCCAGCAGCACGTCCTTGAGGCCCCAAGAGACCCAGTACTTC. This gives the protein CASSTSLRPQETQYF. The rearrangement joins TRBV9 to TRBJ2-5; D ambiguous. Germline assignment: CDR1 SGDLS and CDR2 YYNGEE. V shed 4 bases and J shed 1 base, with 14 bases lying between them. This CDR3 comprises 15 residues.

This clone was counted between two and nine times. The rearrangement joins TRBV28 to TRBJ2-7; 7 nucleotides align to TRBD2. Per the germline V gene, CDR1 is MDHEN and CDR2 is SYDVKM. The CDR3 runs to 13 residues. The trim removed 0 bases at V and 6 bases at J, leaving 2 bases unmatched. The CDR3 reads CASSLWGGTEQYF. The CDR3 nucleotides read TGTGCCAGCAGTTTATGGGGAGGGACCGAGCAGTACTTC.

The chain couples TRBV4-1 to TRBJ2-7; D ambiguous. This CDR3 spans 14 amino acids. Germline V gene lookup returns CDR1 MGHRA and CDR2 YSYEKL. V lost 2 bases, J lost 0 bases, and 8 bases lay in between. For the CDR3, the DNA is TGCGCCAGCAGCCAATATTTAGACTCCTACGAGCAGTACTTC. This sequence encodes CASSQYLDSYEQYF.

The J gene is TRBJ2-1, the V gene TRBV5-1, with D perhaps TRBD1 (6 bases). V shed 2 bases and J shed 6 bases, with 12 bases lying between them. From germline, CDR1 is SGHRS and CDR2 YFSETQ. CDR3 length: 14 residues. CDR3 nucleotide sequence: TGCGCCAGCAGCTTTAGGGGGACCGGCAATGAGCAGTTCTTC. It yields the protein CASSFRGTGNEQFF.

This chain links TRBV12-5 with TRBJ1-2; tentative D call: TRBD1 (6 bases). This CDR3 has 16 amino acids. The V and J ends lost 0 bases and 3 bases respectively, with 14 bases between them. Germline lookup yields CDR1 LGHNT and CDR2 FRNRAP. The CDR3 region is CASGLVLKGGDYGYTF. As DNA, the CDR3 is TGTGCTAGTGGTTTGGTACTGAAAGGGGGAGACTATGGCTACACCTTC.

The CDR3 DNA follows: TGTGCCAGCAGTCCCCCCGGGACAGGGAATTACGAGCAGTACTTC. Translation: CASSPPGTGNYEQYF. The chain recombines TRBV6-5 with TRBJ2-7; 9 bases are shared with TRBD1. This CDR3 is built from 15 residues. V trimming: 5 bases; J trimming: 4 bases; junction bases outside the gene matches: 9. The germline CDR1 and CDR2 sequences are MNHEY and SVGAGI.

This sequence joins TRBV2 and TRBJ1-4; D not resolved. Germline V CDR1 and CDR2: SNHLY, FYNNEI. Trimming pared 7 bases from V and 0 bases from J, leaving 15 bases between. The CDR3 loop spans 16 amino acids. CDR3 in amino acids: CASNLVNQATNEKLFF. The CDR3, as DNA: TGTGCCAGCAACCTTGTTAATCAGGCAACTAATGAAAAACTGTTTTTT.

The rearrangement uses TRBV11-2 and TRBJ2-7, with 7 bases lining up with TRBD1. The V gene's germline CDR1 is SGHAT and CDR2 FQNNGV. The CDR3 is 13 amino acids. J lost 3 bases, V lost 5 bases, and 4 bases had no gene match. This CDR3 reads CASSRDRDYEQYF. The CDR3 nucleotides are TGTGCCAGCAGCCGCGACAGGGACTACGAGCAGTACTTC.

The V gene is TRBV4-2, the J gene TRBJ2-7, with TRBD1 identical over 7 bases. J lost 6 bases, V lost 1 base, and 12 bases had no gene match. Germline values: CDR1 LGHNA, CDR2 YNFKEQ. This CDR3 has 16 residues. CDR3 loop: CASSQVVGVGGGEQYF. The CDR3 DNA follows: TGTGCCAGCAGCCAAGTGGTTGGGGTAGGGGGCGGCGAGCAGTACTTC.

CDR3 sequence: CASSTTSSGDQETQYF. In DNA, the CDR3 is TGTGCCAGTAGTACGACTAGCTCAGGAGACCAAGAGACCCAGTACTTC. V gene TRBV19 combines with J gene TRBJ2-5; 7 bases are a match to TRBD2. This CDR3 region has 16 residues. CDR1 is LNHDA and CDR2 is SQIVND in the germline V gene (reference sequence). V lost 4 bases, J lost 0 bases, and 8 bases stayed unmatched.

The chain is built from TRBV19 and TRBJ2-2; 12 bases are shared with TRBD2. V was pared by 6 bases and J by 7 bases, with 3 bases of the junction left unmatched. CDR1 is LNHDA, CDR2 SQIVND, per germline (reference sequence). This CDR3 is 14 amino acids long. The CDR3 DNA is TGTGCCAGTAGCCTAGCGGGAGGGATCGGGGAGCTGTTTTTT. Translation: CASSLAGGIGELFF.

The V and J genes are TRBV28 and TRBJ1-5; D remains ambiguous. V dropped 2 bases and J dropped 4 bases, with 12 bases sitting between them. Germline V gives CDR1 MDHEN, CDR2 SYDVKM. The CDR3 runs 15 residues. For the CDR3, the DNA is TGTGCCAGCAGTTTAAAGGTGGGCAGGAATCAGCCCCAGCATTTT. Amino acid sequence: CASSLKVGRNQPQHF.